This T cell receptor beta chain was sequenced for a study of T cells in Graves' hyperthyroidism and ophthalmopathy. Uncontrolled infection, other autoimmune disease, pregnancy or lactation excluded patients. TCR beta CDR3 regions were amplified from RNA transcripts. Using the HTBI primer set, a first-round RT-PCR was run on the TCR CDR3. TCRdb fed the multiplex PCR reads into MiXCR, producing one record per CDR3 protein. The profile shows approximately 400,000 distinct CDR3 sequences, roughly 14% of them singletons. The table lists this clonotype with a few counts. The sample comprised blood. This receptor was obtained from a woman aged 18-29 years with Graves' hyperthyroidism.

CDR3 DNA: TGTGCCAGCAGCCAAGTCGAAGGAGAAGGCCACGAGCAGTACTTC. The encoded protein is CASSQVEGEGHEQYF. The J gene is TRBJ2-7, the V gene TRBV4-2; D unclear. V lost 1 base to trimming and J lost 5 bases, with 15 bases between them. Germline V gene data show CDR1 as LGHNA and CDR2 as YNFKEQ. The CDR3 length is 15 residues.